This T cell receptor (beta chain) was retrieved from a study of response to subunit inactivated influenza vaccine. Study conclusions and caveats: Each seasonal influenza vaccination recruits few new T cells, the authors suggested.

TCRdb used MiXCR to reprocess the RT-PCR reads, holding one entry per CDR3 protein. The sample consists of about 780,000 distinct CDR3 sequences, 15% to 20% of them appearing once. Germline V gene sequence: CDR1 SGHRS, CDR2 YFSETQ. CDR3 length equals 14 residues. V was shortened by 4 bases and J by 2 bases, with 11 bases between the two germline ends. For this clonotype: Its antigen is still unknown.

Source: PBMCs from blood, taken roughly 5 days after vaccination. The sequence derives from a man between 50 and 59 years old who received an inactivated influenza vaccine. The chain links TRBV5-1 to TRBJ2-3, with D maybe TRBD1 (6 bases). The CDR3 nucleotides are TGCGCCAGCAGCGGACAGCTAAACACAGATACGCAGTATTTT. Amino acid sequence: CASSGQLNTDTQYF.